These 14 T cell receptor beta chains came from one sample sequenced in a study of Graves' ophthalmopathy and Graves' hyperthyroidism. RNA served as the template for amplifying TCR beta CDR3 regions. The library came from an HTBI-primed first-round RT-PCR and a second-round multiplex PCR. Using its own MiXCR run on the multiplex PCR reads, TCRdb lists one record per CDR3 protein. The sample consists of about 740,000 distinct CDR3 sequences, 35% to 50% of them appearing once. Sequencing was done on a sample of peripheral blood. The receptors here all came from an adult man with Graves' ophthalmopathy.

This clonotype appeared a single time. V gene TRBV25-1 combines with J gene TRBJ2-7; the D gene is possibly TRBD1 (6 bases). V lost 5 bases, J lost 0 bases, and 11 bases lay in between. CDR1 and CDR2 (germline): MGHDK, SYGVNS. The CDR3 length is 14 residues. CDR3: CASSPQGHSYEQYF. For the CDR3, the DNA is TGTGCCAGCAGTCCCCAGGGGCACTCCTACGAGCAGTACTTC.

There are many counts of this clonotype. The junction departs from germline at one end; a sequencing error may be responsible. V and J are TRBV7-7 and TRBJ2-6, with D uncertain. Germline CDR1 and CDR2: SSHAT and FNYEAQ (reference sequence). The CDR3 has 14 amino acids. The CDR3 DNA is TGTGCTAGCAGCCCTATTTCTGGGGCCAACGTCCTGACTTTC. This sequence encodes CASSPISGANVLTF.

This clonotype was seen repeatedly, ten times or more. Relative to the germline gene, one junction end is altered; a read error may explain this. This chain joins TRBV7-9 and TRBJ1-2, with D perhaps TRBD1 (6 bases). The CDR3 totals 13 residues. Germline CDR1 is SEHNR and CDR2 is FQNEAQ (reference sequence). The chain's CDR3 is CASSFQGGDGYTF. As DNA, the CDR3 is TGCGCCAGCAGCTTTCAAGGGGGAGATGGCTACACCTTC.

The V gene is TRBV7-9, the J gene TRBJ1-6; perhaps TRBD1 as D (5 bases). The CDR3 totals 16 residues. The germline gives CDR1 SEHNR, CDR2 FQNEAQ (reference sequence). V was cut by 5 bases and J by 5 bases, with 16 bases left in between. DNA for the CDR3: TGTGCCAGCAGCCTCGTCCCGGGGCCCAATAATTCACCCCTCCACTTT. It yields the protein CASSLVPGPNNSPLHF.

The gene calls are TRBV10-2 and TRBJ1-5; 11 bases line up with TRBD1. V gave up 5 bases and J gave up 6 bases; unmatched junction bases: 12. The length of the CDR3 is 17 residues. Germline V CDR1 and CDR2: WSHSY, SAAADI. In DNA, the CDR3 is TGCGCCAGCAGTTATTTCGTCGGACAGGGGGCCTTTCAGCCCCAGCATTTT. It translates to CASSYFVGQGAFQPQHF.

This clonotype turned up a few times. This chain links TRBV9 with TRBJ2-7, with 7 bases aligning to TRBD1. The CDR3 has 14 amino acids. Germline values: CDR1 SGDLS, CDR2 YYNGEE. The V segment lost 2 bases and the J segment 1 base; nucleotides outside the gene matches: 3. CDR3 in amino acids: CASSVGQYSYEQYF. As DNA, the CDR3 is TGTGCCAGCAGCGTGGGACAGTATTCCTACGAGCAGTACTTC.

This clonotype has just a few counts. This chain links TRBV2 with TRBJ1-1, with D possibly TRBD1 on 6 matching bases. V lost 5 bases to trimming and J lost 8 bases, with 9 bases between them. The CDR3 is 11 residues long. Germline V gene sequence: CDR1 SNHLY, CDR2 FYNNEI. CDR3 coding DNA: TGTGCCAGCAGTTATGGACAGGAAGCTTTCTTT. Encoded protein: CASSYGQEAFF. Looking up the rest from reference TRBV2 and TRBJ1-1 gives the full variable domain: EPEVTQTPSHQVTQMGQEVILRCVPISNHLYFYWYRQILGQKVEFLVSFYNNEISEKSEIFDDQFSVERPDGSNFTLKIRSTKLEDSAMYFCASSYGQEAFFGQGTRLTVV.

This clonotype was detected ten times or more. The chain joins TRBV24-1 to TRBJ2-2; possibly TRBD1 for D (5 bases). Trimming cost V 6 bases and J 6 bases, with 10 bases left between them. This CDR3 has 13 residues. Germline-derived CDR1 and CDR2 are KGHDR and SFDVKD. This CDR3 reads CATSSQGAGELFF. The DNA of the CDR3 is TGTGCCACCAGTAGCCAGGGCGCCGGGGAGCTGTTTTTT.

The CDR3 bases are TGTGCCAGCAGCTCGTCCGCGGGCGAATTTCAGCCCCAGCATTTT. Amino acids: CASSSSAGEFQPQHF. V usage is TRBV7-9 and J usage is TRBJ1-5; D is unclear. This CDR3 is 15 amino acids long. The V gene's germline CDR1 is SEHNR and CDR2 FQNEAQ (reference sequence). Trimming pared 4 bases from V and 6 bases from J, leaving 16 bases between.

The chain combines TRBV6-5 with TRBJ1-1; 9 bases agree with TRBD1. The V and J ends lost 5 bases and 9 bases, in that order; junction bases with no gene match: 7. Germline values: CDR1 MNHEY, CDR2 SVGAGI. The CDR3 covers 13 residues. Here the CDR3 DNA reads TGTGCCAGCAGTGATACAGGGGGCAGGAAAGCTTTCTTT. The encoded protein is CASSDTGGRKAFF.

This clonotype was detected only a few times. A much larger clonotype is one base distant, so this may be a read error. The chain links TRBV10-3 to TRBJ1-2; 10 bases fit TRBD1. The ends lost 10 bases at V and 3 bases at J; junction bases unmatched: 8. The CDR3 contains 14 residues. The germline V gene encodes CDR1 ENHRY and CDR2 SYGVKD. CDR3 sequence: CASRRQGADYGYTF. CDR3 in DNA: TGTGCCAGCAGAAGACAGGGGGCTGACTATGGCTACACCTTC.

This clonotype was detected ten times or more. The gene calls are TRBV11-2 and TRBJ1-2; 9 positions match TRBD1. The CDR3 length is 13 residues. Trimming took 6 bases from V and 4 from J; bases not matched to a gene: 3. The germline gives CDR1 SGHAT, CDR2 FQNNGV. The CDR3 here is CASRRTGAYGYTF. CDR3 DNA sequence: TGTGCCAGCAGGAGGACAGGGGCCTATGGCTACACCTTC. Complete variable domain (other parts from reference TRBV11-2 and TRBJ1-2): EAGVAQSPRYKIIEKRQSVAFWCNPISGHATLYWYQQILGQGPKLLIQFQNNGVVDDSQLPKDRFSAERLKGVDSTLKIQPAKLEDSAVYLCASRRTGAYGYTFGSGTRLTVV.

V gene TRBV7-8 combines with J gene TRBJ1-5, with D perhaps TRBD1 (6 bases). CDR3 length equals 16 residues. V was shortened by 1 base and J by 6 bases, with 16 bases between the two germline ends. The V gene's germline CDR1 is SGHVS and CDR2 FQNEAQ. CDR3 amino acids: CASSLVGGGFGQPQHF. As DNA, the CDR3 is TGTGCCAGCAGCTTAGTGGGAGGGGGTTTCGGTCAGCCCCAGCATTTT.

There are many counts of this clonotype. The chain employs TRBV10-3 and TRBJ2-7; possibly TRBD1 for D (5 bases). In germline, CDR1 is ENHRY, CDR2 SYGVKD. V was shortened by 0 bases and J by 8 bases, with 5 bases between the two germline ends. This CDR3 has 11 amino acids. The CDR3 sequence is CAISESGQQYF. CDR3 DNA: TGTGCCATCAGTGAGTCGGGGCAGCAGTACTTC.